This T cell receptor beta chain is from a study of naive and memory T cell subsets. From germline, CDR1 is LGHNA and CDR2 YSLEER. The CDR3 runs to 14 residues. The V gene lost 4 bases and the J gene lost 4 bases, with 13 bases spanning the gap. An equimolar mix of two oligonucleotides served as the beta constant-region primer for TRBC1 and TRBC2. Each CDR3 protein is one row after TCRdb ran MiXCR on the UMI-ligation and nested PCR reads. The sample shows about 85,000 distinct CDR3 sequences, around 12% of them seen only once. This clonotype came up a few times. The chain combines TRBV4-3 with TRBJ1-1; D gene ambiguous. The source is a human donor in good health. What was sequenced was central memory CD4+ T cells from blood. CDR3 sequence: CASSRKFSATEAFF. In DNA, the CDR3 is TGCGCCAGCAGCCGGAAATTCTCGGCCACTGAAGCTTTCTTT.